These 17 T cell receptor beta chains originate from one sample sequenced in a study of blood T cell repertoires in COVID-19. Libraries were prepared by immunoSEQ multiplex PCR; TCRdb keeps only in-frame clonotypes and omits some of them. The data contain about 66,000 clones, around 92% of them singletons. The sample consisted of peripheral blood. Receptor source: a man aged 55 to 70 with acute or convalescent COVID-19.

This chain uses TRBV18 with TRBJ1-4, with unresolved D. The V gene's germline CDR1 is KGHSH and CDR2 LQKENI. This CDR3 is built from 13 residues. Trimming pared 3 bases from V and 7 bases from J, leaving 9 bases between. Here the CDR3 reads CASSPGVSEKLFF. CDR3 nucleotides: TGTGCCAGCTCACCGGGAGTGAGTGAAAAACTGTTTTTT. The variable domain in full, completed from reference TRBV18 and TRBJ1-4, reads NAGVMQNPRHLVRRRGQEARLRCSPMKGHSHVYWYRQLPEEGLKFMVYLQKENIIDESGMPKERFSAEFPKEGPSILRIQQVVRGDSAAYFCASSPGVSEKLFFGSGTQLSVL.

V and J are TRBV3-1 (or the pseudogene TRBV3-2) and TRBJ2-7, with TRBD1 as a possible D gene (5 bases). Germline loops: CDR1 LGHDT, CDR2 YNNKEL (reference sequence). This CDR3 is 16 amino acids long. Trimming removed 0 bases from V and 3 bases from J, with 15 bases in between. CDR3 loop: CASSQDLVTGFYEQYF. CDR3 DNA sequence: TGTGCCAGCAGCCAAGATCTAGTCACAGGTTTCTACGAGCAGTACTTC.

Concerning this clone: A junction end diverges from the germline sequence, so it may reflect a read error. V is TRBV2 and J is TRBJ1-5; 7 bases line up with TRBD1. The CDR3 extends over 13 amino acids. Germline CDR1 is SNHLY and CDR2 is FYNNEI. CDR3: CASSGQGNRPQHF. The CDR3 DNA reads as TGTGCCAGCAGTGGACAGGGCAATCGGCCCCAGCATTTT.

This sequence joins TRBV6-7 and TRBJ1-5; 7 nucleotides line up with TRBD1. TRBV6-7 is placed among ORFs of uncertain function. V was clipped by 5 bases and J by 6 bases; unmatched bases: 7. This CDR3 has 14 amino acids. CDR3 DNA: TGTGCCAGCAGTGCCGACAGGGCCAGTCAGCCCCAGCATTTT. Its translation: CASSADRASQPQHF.

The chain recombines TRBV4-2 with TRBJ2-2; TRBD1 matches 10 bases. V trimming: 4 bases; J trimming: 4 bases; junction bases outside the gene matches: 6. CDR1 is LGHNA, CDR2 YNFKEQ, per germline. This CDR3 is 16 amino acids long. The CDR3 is CASSLTGTGVTGELFF. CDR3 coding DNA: TGTGCCAGCAGCCTAACCGGGACAGGGGTCACCGGGGAGCTGTTTTTT.

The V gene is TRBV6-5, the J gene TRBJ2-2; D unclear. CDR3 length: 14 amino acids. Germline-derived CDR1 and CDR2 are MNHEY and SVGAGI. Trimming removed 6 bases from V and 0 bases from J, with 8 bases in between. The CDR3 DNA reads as TGTGCCAGCAGATCCGACACGAACACCGGGGAGCTGTTTTTT. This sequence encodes CASRSDTNTGELFF.

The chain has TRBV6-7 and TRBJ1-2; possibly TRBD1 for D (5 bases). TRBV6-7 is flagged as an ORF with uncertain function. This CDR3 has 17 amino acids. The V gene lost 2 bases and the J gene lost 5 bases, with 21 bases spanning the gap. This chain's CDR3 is CASSYGKGHPPPYGYTF. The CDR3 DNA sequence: TGTGCCAGCAGTTACGGGAAGGGGCATCCACCCCCATATGGCTACACCTTC.

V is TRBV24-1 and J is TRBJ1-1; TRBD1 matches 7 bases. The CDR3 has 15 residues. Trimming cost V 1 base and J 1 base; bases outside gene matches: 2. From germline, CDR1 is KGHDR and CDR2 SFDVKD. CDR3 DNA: TGTGCCACCAGTGATTTCCGGACAGGGAACACTGAAGCTTTCTTT. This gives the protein CATSDFRTGNTEAFF.

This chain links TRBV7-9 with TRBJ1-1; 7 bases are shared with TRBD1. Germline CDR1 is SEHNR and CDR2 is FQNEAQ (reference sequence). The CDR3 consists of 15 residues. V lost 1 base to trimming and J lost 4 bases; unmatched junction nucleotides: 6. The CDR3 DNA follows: TGTGCCAGCAGCTTAGGTCCAGGGGGTGCCACTGAAGCTTTCTTT. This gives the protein CASSLGPGGATEAFF. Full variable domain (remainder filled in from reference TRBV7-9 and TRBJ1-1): DTGVSQNPRHKITKRGQNVTFRCDPISEHNRLYWYRQTLGQGPEFLTYFQNEAQLEKSRLLSDRFSAERPKGSFSTLEIQRTEQGDSAMYLCASSLGPGGATEAFFGQGTRLTVV.

The CDR3 DNA sequence: TGTGCCAGCAGGGAAGGGCAGGTGATCACCGGGGAGCTGTTTTTT. Residues: CASREGQVITGELFF. The chain is built from TRBV25-1 and TRBJ2-2; the D is unclear. The CDR3 length is 15 residues. The V and J ends lost 6 bases and 4 bases respectively, with 15 bases between them. CDR1 and CDR2 (germline): MGHDK, SYGVNS.

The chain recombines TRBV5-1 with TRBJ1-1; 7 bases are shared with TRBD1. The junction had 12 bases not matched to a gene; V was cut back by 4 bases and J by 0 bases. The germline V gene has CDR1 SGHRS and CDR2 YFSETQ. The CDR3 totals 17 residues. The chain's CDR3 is CASSPRQGLGMNTEAFF. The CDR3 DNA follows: TGCGCCAGCAGCCCTCGACAGGGTTTGGGCATGAACACTGAAGCTTTCTTT.

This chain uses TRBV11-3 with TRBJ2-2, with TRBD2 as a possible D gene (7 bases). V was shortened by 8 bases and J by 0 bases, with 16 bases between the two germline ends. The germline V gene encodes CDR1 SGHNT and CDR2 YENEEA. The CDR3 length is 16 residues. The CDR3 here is CASRRGGLANTGELFF. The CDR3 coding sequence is TGTGCCAGCCGTAGGGGGGGGTTAGCGAACACCGGGGAGCTGTTTTTT.

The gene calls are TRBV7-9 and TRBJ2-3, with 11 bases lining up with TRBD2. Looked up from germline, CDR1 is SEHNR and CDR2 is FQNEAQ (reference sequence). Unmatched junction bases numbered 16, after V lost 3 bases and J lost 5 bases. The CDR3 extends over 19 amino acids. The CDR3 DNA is TGTGCCAGCAGCTTCCGTCTAGCGGGGGGCAGATCCTTAGGAGATACGCAGTATTTT. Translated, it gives CASSFRLAGGRSLGDTQYF.

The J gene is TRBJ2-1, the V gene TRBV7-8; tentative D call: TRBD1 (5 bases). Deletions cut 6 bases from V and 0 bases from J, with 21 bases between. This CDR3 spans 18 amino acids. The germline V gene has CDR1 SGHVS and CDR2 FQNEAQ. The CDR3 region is CASRKGHREVHSYNEQFF. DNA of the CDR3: TGTGCCAGCAGAAAGGGGCATAGAGAAGTCCACTCCTACAATGAGCAGTTCTTC.

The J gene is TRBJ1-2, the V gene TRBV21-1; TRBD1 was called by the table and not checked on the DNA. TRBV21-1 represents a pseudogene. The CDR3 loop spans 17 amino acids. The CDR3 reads CASSKVNGRESNYGYTF. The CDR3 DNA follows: TGTGCCAGCAGCAAAGTGAACGGCAGGGAATCAAACTATGGCTACACCTTC.

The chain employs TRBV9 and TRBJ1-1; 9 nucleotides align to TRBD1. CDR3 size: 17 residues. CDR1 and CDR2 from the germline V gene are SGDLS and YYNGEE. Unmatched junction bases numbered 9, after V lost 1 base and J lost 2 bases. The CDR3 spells CASSVRGGDRANTEAFF. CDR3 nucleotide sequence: TGTGCCAGCAGCGTAAGGGGGGGGGACAGGGCTAACACTGAAGCTTTCTTT.

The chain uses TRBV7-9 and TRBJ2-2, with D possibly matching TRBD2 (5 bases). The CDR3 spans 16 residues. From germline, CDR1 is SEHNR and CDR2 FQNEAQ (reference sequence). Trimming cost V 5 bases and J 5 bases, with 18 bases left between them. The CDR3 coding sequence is TGTGCCAGCAGCGGTGCTTCCGGGAAGGGTACCGGGGAGCTGTTTTTT. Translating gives CASSGASGKGTGELFF. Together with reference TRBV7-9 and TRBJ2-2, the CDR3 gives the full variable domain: DTGVSQNPRHKITKRGQNVTFRCDPISEHNRLYWYRQTLGQGPEFLTYFQNEAQLEKSRLLSDRFSAERPKGSFSTLEIQRTEQGDSAMYLCASSGASGKGTGELFFGEGSRLTVL.